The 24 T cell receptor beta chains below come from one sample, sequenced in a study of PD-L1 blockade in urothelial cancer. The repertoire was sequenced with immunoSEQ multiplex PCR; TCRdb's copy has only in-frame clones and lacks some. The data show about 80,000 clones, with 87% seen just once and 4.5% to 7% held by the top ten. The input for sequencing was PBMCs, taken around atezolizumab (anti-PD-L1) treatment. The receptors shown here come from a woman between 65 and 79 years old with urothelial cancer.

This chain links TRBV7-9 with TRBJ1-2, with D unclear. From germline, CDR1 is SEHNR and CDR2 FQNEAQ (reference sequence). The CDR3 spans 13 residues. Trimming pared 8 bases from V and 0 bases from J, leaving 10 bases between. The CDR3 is CASRAVSNYGYTF. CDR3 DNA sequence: TGTGCCAGCCGTGCGGTCTCTAACTATGGCTACACCTTC.

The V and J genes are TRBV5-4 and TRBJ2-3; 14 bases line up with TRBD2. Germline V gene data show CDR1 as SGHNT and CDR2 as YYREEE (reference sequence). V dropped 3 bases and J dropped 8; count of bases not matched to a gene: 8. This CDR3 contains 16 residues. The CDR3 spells CASSSPGLAGAVTQYF. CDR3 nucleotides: TGTGCCAGCAGCTCCCCGGGACTAGCGGGAGCGGTTACGCAGTATTTT.

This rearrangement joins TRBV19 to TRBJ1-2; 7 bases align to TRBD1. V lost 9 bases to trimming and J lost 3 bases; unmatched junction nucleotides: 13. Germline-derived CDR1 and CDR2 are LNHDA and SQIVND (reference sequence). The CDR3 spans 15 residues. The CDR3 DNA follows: TGTGCCAGCAACCTACAGGGGACTTGGGACTATGGCTACACCTTC. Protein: CASNLQGTWDYGYTF.

The chain's CDR3 is CASIPGGGGYEQYF. The CDR3 DNA follows: TGTGCCAGCATCCCCGGGGGGGGAGGTTACGAGCAGTACTTC. This chain links TRBV7-8 with TRBJ2-7; 8 nucleotides line up with TRBD2. Germline CDR1 SGHVS, CDR2 FQNEAQ. With 7 bases clipped from V and 4 bases from J, the junction kept 9 bases outside the gene matches. The CDR3 has 14 residues.

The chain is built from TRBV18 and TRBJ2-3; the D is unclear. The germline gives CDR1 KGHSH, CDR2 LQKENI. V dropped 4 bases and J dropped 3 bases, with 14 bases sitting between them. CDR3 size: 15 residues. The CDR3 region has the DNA TGTGCCAGCTCACGAACTTTCGAAGAGACAGATACGCAGTATTTT. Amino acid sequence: CASSRTFEETDTQYF.

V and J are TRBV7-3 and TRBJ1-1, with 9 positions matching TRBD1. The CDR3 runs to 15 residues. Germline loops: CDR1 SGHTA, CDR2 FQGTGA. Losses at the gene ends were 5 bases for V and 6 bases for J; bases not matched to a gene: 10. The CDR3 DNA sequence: TGTGCCAGCAGCCCGACAGGGGGGTTAAACGCTGAAGCTTTCTTT. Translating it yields CASSPTGGLNAEAFF.

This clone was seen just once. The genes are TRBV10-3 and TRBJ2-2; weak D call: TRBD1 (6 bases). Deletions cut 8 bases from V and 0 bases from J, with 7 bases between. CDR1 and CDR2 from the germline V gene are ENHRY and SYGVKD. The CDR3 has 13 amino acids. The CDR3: CAIGTPNTGELFF. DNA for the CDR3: TGTGCCATCGGGACACCGAACACCGGGGAGCTGTTTTTT.

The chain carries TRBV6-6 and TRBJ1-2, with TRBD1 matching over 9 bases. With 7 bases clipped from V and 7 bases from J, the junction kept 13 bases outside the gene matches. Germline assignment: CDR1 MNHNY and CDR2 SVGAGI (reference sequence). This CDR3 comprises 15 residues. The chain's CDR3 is CASNFRDRVFFGYTF. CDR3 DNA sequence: TGTGCCAGCAACTTCCGGGACAGGGTTTTCTTTGGCTACACCTTC.

The CDR3 DNA sequence: TGTGCCAGCAGGGTGACAGAAGCCTACGAGCAGTACTTC. This encodes CASRVTEAYEQYF. The rearrangement links TRBV6-5 to TRBJ2-7, with D possibly being TRBD1 (5 bases). CDR1 is MNHEY, CDR2 SVGAGI, per germline. V was pared by 6 bases and J by 2 bases, with 11 bases between. The CDR3 contains 13 residues.

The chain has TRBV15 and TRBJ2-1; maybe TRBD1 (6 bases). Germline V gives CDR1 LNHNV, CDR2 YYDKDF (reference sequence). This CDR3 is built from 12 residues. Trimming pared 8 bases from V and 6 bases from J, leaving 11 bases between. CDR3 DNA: TGTGCCACCCGTCAGGGGTCCAATGAGCAGTTCTTC. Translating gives CATRQGSNEQFF.

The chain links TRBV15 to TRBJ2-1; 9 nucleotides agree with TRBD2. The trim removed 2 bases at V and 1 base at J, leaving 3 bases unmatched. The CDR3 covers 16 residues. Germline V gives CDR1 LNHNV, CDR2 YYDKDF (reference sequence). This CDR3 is CATSRPLAGSYNEQFF. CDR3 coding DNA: TGTGCCACCAGCAGACCTCTAGCGGGGTCCTACAATGAGCAGTTCTTC.

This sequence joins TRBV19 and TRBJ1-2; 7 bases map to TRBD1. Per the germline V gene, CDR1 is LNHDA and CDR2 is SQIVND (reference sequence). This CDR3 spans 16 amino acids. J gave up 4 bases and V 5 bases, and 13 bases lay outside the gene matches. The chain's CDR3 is CASSASGQAGSYGYTF. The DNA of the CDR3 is TGTGCCAGTAGTGCCTCAGGACAGGCAGGTTCCTATGGCTACACCTTC.

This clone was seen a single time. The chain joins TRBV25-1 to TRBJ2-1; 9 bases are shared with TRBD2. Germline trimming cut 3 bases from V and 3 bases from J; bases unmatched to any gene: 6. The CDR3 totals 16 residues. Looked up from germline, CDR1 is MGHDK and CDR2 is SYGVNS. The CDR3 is CASSDGGRAVYNEQFF. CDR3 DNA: TGTGCCAGCAGTGACGGCGGGAGGGCCGTCTACAATGAGCAGTTCTTC. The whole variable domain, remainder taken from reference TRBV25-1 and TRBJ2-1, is EADIYQTPRYLVIGTGKKITLECSQTMGHDKMYWYQQDPGMELHLIHYSYGVNSTEKGDLSSESTVSRIRTEHFPLTLESARPSHTSQYLCASSDGGRAVYNEQFFGPGTRLTVL.

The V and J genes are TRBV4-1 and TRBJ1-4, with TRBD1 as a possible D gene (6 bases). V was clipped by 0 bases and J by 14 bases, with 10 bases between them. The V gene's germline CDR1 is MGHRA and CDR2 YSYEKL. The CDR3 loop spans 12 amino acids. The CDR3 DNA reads TGCGCCAGCAGCCAAGACGGGACATTCCTGTTTTTT. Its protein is CASSQDGTFLFF.

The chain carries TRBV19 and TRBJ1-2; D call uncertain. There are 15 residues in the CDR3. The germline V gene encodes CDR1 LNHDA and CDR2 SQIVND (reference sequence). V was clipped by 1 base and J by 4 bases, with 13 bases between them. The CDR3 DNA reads TGTGCCAGTAGTATAGGTAGCAGAGACTCCTATGGCTACACCTTC. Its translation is CASSIGSRDSYGYTF.

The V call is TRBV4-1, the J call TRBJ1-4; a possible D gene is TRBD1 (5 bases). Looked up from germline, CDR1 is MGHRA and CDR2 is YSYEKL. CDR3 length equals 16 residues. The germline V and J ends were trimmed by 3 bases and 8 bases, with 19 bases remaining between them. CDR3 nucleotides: TGCGCCAGCAGCCACGGTCCGGGACTGCCCACCGAAAAACTGTTTTTT. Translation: CASSHGPGLPTEKLFF.

CDR3 in DNA: TGTGCCAGCAGCTTATCAGGGGACACTGAAGCTTTCTTT. Protein sequence: CASSLSGDTEAFF. The V gene is TRBV11-3, the J gene TRBJ1-1, with D perhaps TRBD1 (6 bases). Germline assignment: CDR1 SGHNT and CDR2 YENEEA. The CDR3 is made up of 13 amino acids. V lost 2 bases to trimming and J lost 3 bases, with 7 bases between them.

Written as DNA, the CDR3 is TGTGCCAGCAGGGGACATGGAGGCAGCCAAGAGACCCAGTACTTC. Residues: CASRGHGGSQETQYF. V usage is TRBV6-1 and J usage is TRBJ2-5; weak D call: TRBD1 (6 bases). Germline CDR1 reads MNHNS; CDR2 reads SASEGT. This CDR3 is built from 15 residues. V lost 6 bases to trimming and J lost 1 base, with 15 bases between them.

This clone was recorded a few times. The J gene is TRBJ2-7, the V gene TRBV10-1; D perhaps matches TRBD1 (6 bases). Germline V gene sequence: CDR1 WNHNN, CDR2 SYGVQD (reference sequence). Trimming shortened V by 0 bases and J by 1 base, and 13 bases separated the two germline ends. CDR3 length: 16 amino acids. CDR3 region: CASSESPVDSSYEQYF. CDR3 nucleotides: TGCGCCAGCAGTGAGTCGCCCGTGGACAGTTCCTACGAGCAGTACTTC.

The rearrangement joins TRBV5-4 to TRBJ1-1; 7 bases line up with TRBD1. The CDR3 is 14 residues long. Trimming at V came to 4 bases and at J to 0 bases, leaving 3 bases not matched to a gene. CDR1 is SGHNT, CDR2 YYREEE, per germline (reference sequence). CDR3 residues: CASSEGTVNTEAFF. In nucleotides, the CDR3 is TGTGCCAGCAGCGAGGGGACAGTGAACACTGAAGCTTTCTTT.

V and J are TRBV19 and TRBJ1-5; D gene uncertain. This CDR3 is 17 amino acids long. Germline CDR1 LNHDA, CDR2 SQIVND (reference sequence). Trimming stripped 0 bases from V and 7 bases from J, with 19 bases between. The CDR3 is CASSIDLRLRSGQPQHF. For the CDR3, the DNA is TGTGCCAGTAGTATAGATCTGCGGCTACGAAGTGGACAGCCCCAGCATTTT.

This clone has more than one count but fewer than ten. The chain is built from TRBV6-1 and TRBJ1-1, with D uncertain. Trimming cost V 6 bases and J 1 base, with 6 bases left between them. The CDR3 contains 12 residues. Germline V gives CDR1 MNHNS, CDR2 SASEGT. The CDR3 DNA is TGTGCCAGCAGCCCAGGGAACACTGAAGCTTTCTTT. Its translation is CASSPGNTEAFF.

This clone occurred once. The CDR3 DNA is TGTGCCAGCAGTTCCCTAAGCTCTCACGAGCAGTACTTC. Protein: CASSSLSSHEQYF. The chain carries TRBV27 and TRBJ2-7; unclear D gene. CDR1 is MNHEY, CDR2 SMNVEV, per germline (reference sequence). This CDR3 has 13 amino acids. The ends were cut back, 4 bases at V and 5 bases at J, with 12 bases in the middle.

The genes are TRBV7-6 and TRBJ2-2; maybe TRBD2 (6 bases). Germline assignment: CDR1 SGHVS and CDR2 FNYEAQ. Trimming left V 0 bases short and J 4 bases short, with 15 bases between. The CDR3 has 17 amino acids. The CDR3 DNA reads TGTGCCAGCAGCTTAGCCCTTCCGGGAGTTAGCACCGGGGAGCTGTTTTTT. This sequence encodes CASSLALPGVSTGELFF.